A single sample is the source of the 5 T cell receptor beta chains below, sequenced in a study of T cell changes during pregnancy in multiple sclerosis. Using immunoSEQ multiplex PCR, the repertoire was profiled, and TCRdb retains in-frame clones only, with some absent. Here the sample spans 20,000 to 25,000 clones, around 90% being singletons. This material consisted of CD8+ T cells from peripheral blood mononuclear cells, taken in the second trimester of pregnancy. These receptors were obtained from a female donor in good health, enrolled as a control in a pregnancy study.

J is TRBJ2-4 and V is TRBV11-2; TRBD1 might be the D (5 bases). Trimming cost V 4 bases and J 8 bases, with 9 bases left between them. Germline values: CDR1 SGHAT, CDR2 FQNNGV. The CDR3 length is 12 residues. The CDR3 bases are TGTGCCAGCAGCTGGGGCGGAGACATTCAGTACTTC. Translation gives CASSWGGDIQYF.

By share, this clone ranks as hyperexpanded. J is TRBJ1-4 and V is TRBV13, with D possibly matching TRBD1 (5 bases). V dropped 2 bases and J dropped 8 bases, with 18 bases sitting between them. CDR3 length: 16 residues. Per germline, CDR1 PRHDT and CDR2 FYEKMQ (reference sequence). CDR3 bases: TGTGCCAGCAGCTTATCCGGCTGGGGCGGGAGAGAAAAACTGTTTTTT. It encodes CASSLSGWGGREKLFF.

J is TRBJ2-7 and V is TRBV14; TRBD2 is a possible D gene (7 bases). Trimming removed 0 bases from V and 5 bases from J, with 14 bases in between. Germline-derived CDR1 and CDR2 are SGHDN and FVKESK. CDR3 length equals 15 residues. In nucleotides, the CDR3 is TGTGCCAGCAGCCAAGACGCGGGGGCAAGCGACGAGCAGTACTTC. Translated: CASSQDAGASDEQYF.

This clone came up once. The chain uses TRBV5-5 and TRBJ2-2; 11 bases agree with TRBD2. The germline V gene has CDR1 SGHKS and CDR2 YYEKEE (reference sequence). CDR3 size: 17 residues. V gave up 3 bases and J gave up 4 bases; unmatched junction bases: 8. This CDR3 reads CASSSPGLAVGTGELFF. Written as DNA, the CDR3 is TGTGCCAGCAGCTCTCCGGGACTAGCGGTCGGCACCGGGGAGCTGTTTTTT.

The chain recombines TRBV27 with TRBJ2-5; the match to TRBD2 covers 12 bases. From germline, CDR1 is MNHEY and CDR2 SMNVEV (reference sequence). V was clipped by 5 bases and J by 5 bases; unmatched bases: 6. This CDR3 region has 15 residues. CDR3 DNA sequence: TGTGCCAGCAGTCCCCGACTAGCGGGGGATGAGACCCAGTACTTC. Amino acids: CASSPRLAGDETQYF.